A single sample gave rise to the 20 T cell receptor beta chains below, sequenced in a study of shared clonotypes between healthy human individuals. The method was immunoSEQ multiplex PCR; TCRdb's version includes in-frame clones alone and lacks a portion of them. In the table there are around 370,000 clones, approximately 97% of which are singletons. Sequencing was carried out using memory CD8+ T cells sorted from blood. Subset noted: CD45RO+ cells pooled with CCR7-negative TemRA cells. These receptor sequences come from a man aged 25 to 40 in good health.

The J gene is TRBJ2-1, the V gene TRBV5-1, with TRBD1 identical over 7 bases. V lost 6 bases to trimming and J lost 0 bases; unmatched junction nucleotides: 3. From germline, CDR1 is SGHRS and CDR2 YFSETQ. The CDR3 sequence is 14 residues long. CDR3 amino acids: CASTRDSSYNEQFF. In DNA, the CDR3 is TGCGCCAGCACCCGGGACAGCTCCTACAATGAGCAGTTCTTC.

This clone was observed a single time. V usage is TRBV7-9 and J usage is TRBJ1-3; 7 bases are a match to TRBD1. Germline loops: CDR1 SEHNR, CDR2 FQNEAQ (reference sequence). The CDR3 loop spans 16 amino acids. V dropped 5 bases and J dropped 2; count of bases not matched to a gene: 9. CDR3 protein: CASSLLQGLPGNTIYF. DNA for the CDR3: TGTGCCAGCAGCCTCCTACAGGGGCTCCCTGGAAACACCATATATTTT.

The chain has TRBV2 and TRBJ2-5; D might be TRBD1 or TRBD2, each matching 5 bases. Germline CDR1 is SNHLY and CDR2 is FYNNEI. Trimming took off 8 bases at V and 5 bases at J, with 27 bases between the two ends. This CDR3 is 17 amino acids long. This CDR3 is CASRPGLTPLSTETQYF. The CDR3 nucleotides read TGTGCCAGCCGACCGGGGCTTACTCCCCTCAGCACGGAGACCCAGTACTTC. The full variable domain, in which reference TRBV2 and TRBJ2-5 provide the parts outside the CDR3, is EPEVTQTPSHQVTQMGQEVILRCVPISNHLYFYWYRQILGQKVEFLVSFYNNEISEKSEIFDDQFSVERPDGSNFTLKIRSTKLEDSAMYFCASRPGLTPLSTETQYFGPGTRLLVL.

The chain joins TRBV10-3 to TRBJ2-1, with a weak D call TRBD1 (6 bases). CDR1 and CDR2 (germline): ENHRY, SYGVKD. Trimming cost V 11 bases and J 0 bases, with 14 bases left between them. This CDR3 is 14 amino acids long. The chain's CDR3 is CAVAGTPSYNEQFF. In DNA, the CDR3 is TGTGCCGTCGCCGGGACACCCTCCTACAATGAGCAGTTCTTC.

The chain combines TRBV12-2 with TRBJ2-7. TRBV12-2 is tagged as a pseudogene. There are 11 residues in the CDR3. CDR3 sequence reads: CASRFSYEQYF. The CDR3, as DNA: TGTGCAAGTCGCTTCTCCTACGAGCAGTACTTC.

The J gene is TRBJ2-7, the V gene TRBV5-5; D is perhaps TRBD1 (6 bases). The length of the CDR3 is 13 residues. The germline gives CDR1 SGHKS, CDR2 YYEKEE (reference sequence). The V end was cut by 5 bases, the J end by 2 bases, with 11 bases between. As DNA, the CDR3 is TGTGCCAGCAGAAATACAGGGACCTACGAGCAGTACTTC. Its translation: CASRNTGTYEQYF.

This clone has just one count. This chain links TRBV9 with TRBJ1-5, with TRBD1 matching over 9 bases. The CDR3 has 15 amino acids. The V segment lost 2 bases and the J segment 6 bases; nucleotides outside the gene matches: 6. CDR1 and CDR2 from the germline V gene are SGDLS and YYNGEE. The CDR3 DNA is TGTGCCAGCAGCGTGGGACAGGGAACTGGTCAGCCCCAGCATTTT. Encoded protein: CASSVGQGTGQPQHF.

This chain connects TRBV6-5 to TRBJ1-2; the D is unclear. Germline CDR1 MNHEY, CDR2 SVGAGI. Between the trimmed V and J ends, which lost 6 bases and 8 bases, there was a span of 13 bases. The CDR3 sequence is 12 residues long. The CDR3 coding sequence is TGTGCCAGCAGCTCCAGCGTGGGGGGCTACACCTTC. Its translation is CASSSSVGGYTF.

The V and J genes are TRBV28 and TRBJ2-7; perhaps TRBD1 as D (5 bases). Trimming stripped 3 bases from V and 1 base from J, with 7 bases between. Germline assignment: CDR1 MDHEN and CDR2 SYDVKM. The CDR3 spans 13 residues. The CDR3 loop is CASSLDKSYEQYF. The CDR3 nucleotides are TGTGCCAGCAGTTTGGACAAATCCTACGAGCAGTACTTC.

The CDR3 DNA reads as TGTGCCAGCAGCTTGAATCGCAGGGAAACAGATACGCAGTATTTT. Amino acids: CASSLNRRETDTQYF. This chain links TRBV5-4 with TRBJ2-3; tentative D call: TRBD1 (5 bases). CDR3 size: 15 residues. Germline CDR1 SGHNT, CDR2 YYREEE (reference sequence). The ends were cut back, 1 base at V and 3 bases at J, with 12 bases in the middle.

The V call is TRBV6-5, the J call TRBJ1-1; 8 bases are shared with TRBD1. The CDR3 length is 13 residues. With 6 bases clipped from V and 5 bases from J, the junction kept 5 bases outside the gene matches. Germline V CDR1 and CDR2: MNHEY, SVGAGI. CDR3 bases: TGTGCCAGCAGGCAAACAGGGGGGACTGAAGCTTTCTTT. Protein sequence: CASRQTGGTEAFF.

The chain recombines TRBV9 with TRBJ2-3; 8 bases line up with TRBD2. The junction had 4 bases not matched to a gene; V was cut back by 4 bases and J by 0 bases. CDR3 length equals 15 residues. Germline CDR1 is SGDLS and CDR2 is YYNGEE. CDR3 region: CASSPIAGSTDTQYF. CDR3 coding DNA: TGTGCCAGCAGCCCTATAGCGGGGAGCACAGATACGCAGTATTTT.

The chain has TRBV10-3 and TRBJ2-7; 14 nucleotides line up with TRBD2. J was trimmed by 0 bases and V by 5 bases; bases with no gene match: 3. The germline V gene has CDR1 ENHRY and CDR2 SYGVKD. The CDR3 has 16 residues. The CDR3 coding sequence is TGTGCCATCAGTCCTGGGACTAGCGGGAGCTCCTACGAGCAGTACTTC. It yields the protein CAISPGTSGSSYEQYF.

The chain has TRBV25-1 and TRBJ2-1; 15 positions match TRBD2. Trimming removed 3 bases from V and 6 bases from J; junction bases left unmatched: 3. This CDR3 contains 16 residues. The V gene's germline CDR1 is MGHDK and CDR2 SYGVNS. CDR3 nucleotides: TGTGCCAGCAGTGAGTGGACTAGCGGGAGGGCCAATGAGCAGTTCTTC. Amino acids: CASSEWTSGRANEQFF.

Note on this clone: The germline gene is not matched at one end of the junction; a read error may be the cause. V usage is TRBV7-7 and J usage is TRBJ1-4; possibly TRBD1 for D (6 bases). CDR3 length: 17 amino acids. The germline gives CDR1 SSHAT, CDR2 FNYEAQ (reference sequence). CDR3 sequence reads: CASSPRGSRVRNEKLFF. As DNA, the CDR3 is TGTGCTAGCAGCCCCAGGGGCAGTAGGGTGAGAAATGAAAAACTGTTTTTT.

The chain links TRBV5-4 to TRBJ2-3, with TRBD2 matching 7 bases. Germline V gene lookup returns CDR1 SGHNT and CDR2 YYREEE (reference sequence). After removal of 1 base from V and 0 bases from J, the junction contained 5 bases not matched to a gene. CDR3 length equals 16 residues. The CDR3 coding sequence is TGTGCCAGCAGCTTGAGTCTAGCGGTTAGCACAGATACGCAGTATTTT. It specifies CASSLSLAVSTDTQYF.

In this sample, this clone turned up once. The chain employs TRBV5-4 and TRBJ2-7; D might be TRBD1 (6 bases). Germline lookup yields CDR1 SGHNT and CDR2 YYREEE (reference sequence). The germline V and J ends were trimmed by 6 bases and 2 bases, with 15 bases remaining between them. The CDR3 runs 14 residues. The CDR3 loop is CASTSNRDTYEQYF. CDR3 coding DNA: TGTGCCAGCACCTCTAACCGGGACACCTACGAGCAGTACTTC.

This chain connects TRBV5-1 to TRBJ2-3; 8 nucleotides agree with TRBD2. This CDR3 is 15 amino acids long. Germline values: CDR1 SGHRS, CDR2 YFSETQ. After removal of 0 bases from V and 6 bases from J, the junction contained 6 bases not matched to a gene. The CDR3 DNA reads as TGCGCCAGCAGCTTGGAACTAGCGGCCTTCGATACGCAGTATTTT. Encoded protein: CASSLELAAFDTQYF.

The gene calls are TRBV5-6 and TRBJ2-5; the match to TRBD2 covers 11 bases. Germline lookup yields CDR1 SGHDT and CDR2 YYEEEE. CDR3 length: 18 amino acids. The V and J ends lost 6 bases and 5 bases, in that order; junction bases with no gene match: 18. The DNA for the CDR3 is TGTGCCAGCAACAAAATATGGCTAGCGGGGGGTGGAAGGGAGACCCAGTACTTC. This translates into CASNKIWLAGGGRETQYF. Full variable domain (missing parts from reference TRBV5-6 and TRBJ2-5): DAGVTQSPTHLIKTRGQQVTLRCSPKSGHDTVSWYQQALGQGPQFIFQYYEEEERQRGNFPDRFSGHQFPNYSSELNVNALLLGDSALYLCASNKIWLAGGGRETQYFGPGTRLLVL.

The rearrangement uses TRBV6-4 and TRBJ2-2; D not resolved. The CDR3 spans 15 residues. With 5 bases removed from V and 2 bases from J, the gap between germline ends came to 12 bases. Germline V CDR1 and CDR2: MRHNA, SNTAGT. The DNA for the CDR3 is TGTGCCAGCAGTAAAAGCTATACTAACACCGGGGAGCTGTTTTTT. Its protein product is CASSKSYTNTGELFF.